The 30 T cell receptor beta chains below come from one sample, sequenced in a study of blood T cell repertoires in COVID-19. Here immunoSEQ multiplex PCR was the method, and the copy in TCRdb shows in-frame clones only, minus some. The sample consists of about 350,000 clones, roughly 90% of them appearing once. Sequencing used peripheral blood. These receptors were obtained from a woman aged 70-85 years with COVID-19, enrolled during active disease.

The gene calls are TRBV2 and TRBJ2-7, with TRBD2 matching 7 bases. The trim removed 8 bases at V and 2 bases at J, leaving 9 bases unmatched. There are 14 residues in the CDR3. Germline lookup yields CDR1 SNHLY and CDR2 FYNNEI. This CDR3 reads CASRGGRGPYEQYF. The DNA for the CDR3 is TGTGCCAGCCGTGGGGGGAGGGGCCCCTACGAGCAGTACTTC.

The rearrangement uses TRBV30 and TRBJ1-1; 7 bases map to TRBD1. CDR3 size: 15 residues. Germline CDR1 GTSNPN, CDR2 SVGIG (reference sequence). J lost 1 base, V lost 0 bases, and 5 bases had no gene match. The DNA for the CDR3 is TGTGCCTGGAGTGTATTCGGGACAGCGAACACTGAAGCTTTCTTT. Protein sequence: CAWSVFGTANTEAFF.

The genes are TRBV7-9 and TRBJ2-1; possibly TRBD2 for D (6 bases). This CDR3 is built from 12 residues. Germline V gene lookup returns CDR1 SEHNR and CDR2 FQNEAQ (reference sequence). The V end was cut by 5 bases, the J end by 11 bases, with 13 bases between. Written as DNA, the CDR3 is TGTGCCAGCAGCCCCACTGGGGGGAAGCAGTTCTTC. This gives the protein CASSPTGGKQFF.

The gene calls are TRBV15 and TRBJ2-4; TRBD1 matches 10 bases. Unmatched junction bases numbered 0, after V lost 6 bases and J lost 1 base. The V gene's germline CDR1 is LNHNV and CDR2 YYDKDF (reference sequence). This CDR3 comprises 14 residues. CDR3 in amino acids: CATRDRGAKNIQYF. The CDR3 DNA reads TGTGCCACCAGGGACAGGGGGGCCAAAAACATTCAGTACTTC.

The rearrangement uses TRBV4-1 and TRBJ2-2, with 9 bases aligning to TRBD1. V lost 0 bases, J lost 1 base, and 0 bases stayed unmatched. The germline gives CDR1 MGHRA, CDR2 YSYEKL. This CDR3 spans 16 amino acids. CDR3 coding DNA: TGCGCCAGCAGCCAAGAGGGACAGGGGAACACCGGGGAGCTGTTTTTT. The encoded protein is CASSQEGQGNTGELFF.

The genes are TRBV5-8 and TRBJ1-2, with 8 nucleotides matching TRBD1. Germline CDR1 is SGHTS and CDR2 is YDEGEE. V was pared by 0 bases and J by 4 bases, with 5 bases of the junction left unmatched. The CDR3 spans 15 residues. DNA of the CDR3: TGTGCCAGCAGCTTGGGGCCGACAGGGGTCTATGGCTACACCTTC. Protein product: CASSLGPTGVYGYTF.

The chain joins TRBV30 to TRBJ1-2; D remains ambiguous. The germline CDR1 and CDR2 sequences are GTSNPN and SVGIG (reference sequence). Trimming stripped 3 bases from V and 8 bases from J, with 10 bases between. The CDR3 covers 11 residues. The CDR3 region is CAWRRLDGYTF. The CDR3 DNA sequence: TGTGCCTGGAGGAGGCTCGACGGCTACACCTTC.

J is TRBJ2-7 and V is TRBV4-1; D is perhaps TRBD2 (5 bases). Germline assignment: CDR1 MGHRA and CDR2 YSYEKL. Trimming pared 4 bases from V and 4 bases from J, leaving 14 bases between. This CDR3 is built from 14 residues. The CDR3 bases are TGCGCCAGCAGCCTTCAACTAGGACCGTACGAGCAGTACTTC. It codes for CASSLQLGPYEQYF.

This chain uses TRBV18 with TRBJ1-2, with D possibly matching TRBD1 (5 bases). V lost 5 bases, J lost 6 bases, and 13 bases lay in between. CDR3 length: 13 amino acids. Germline loops: CDR1 KGHSH, CDR2 LQKENI. The CDR3 reads CASSSTVEDGYTF. As DNA, the CDR3 is TGTGCCAGCTCATCGACAGTCGAGGATGGCTACACCTTC.

The rearrangement links TRBV2 to TRBJ1-2, with 7 bases matching TRBD1. After removal of 6 bases from V and 8 bases from J, the junction contained 12 bases not matched to a gene. Germline loops: CDR1 SNHLY, CDR2 FYNNEI. The CDR3 extends over 14 amino acids. The CDR3 here is CASRGLVVRGGYTF. For the CDR3, the DNA is TGTGCCAGCAGGGGATTAGTAGTCAGGGGGGGCTACACCTTC.

V is TRBV3-1 (or the pseudogene TRBV3-2) and J is TRBJ2-3; no clear D gene. Germline V gene sequence: CDR1 LGHDT, CDR2 YNNKEL (reference sequence). The V end was cut by 3 bases, the J end by 7 bases, with 17 bases between. CDR3 length: 15 residues. CDR3 in amino acids: CASSHRPVRTHTQYF. In DNA form, the CDR3 reads TGTGCCAGCAGCCACCGCCCGGTCCGCACGCATACGCAGTATTTT.

V usage is TRBV3-1 (or the pseudogene TRBV3-2) and J usage is TRBJ2-1; the match to TRBD2 covers 8 bases. Losses at the gene ends were 4 bases for V and 9 bases for J; bases not matched to a gene: 5. This CDR3 has 13 residues. Germline V lookup: CDR1 LGHDT, CDR2 YNNKEL (reference sequence). The CDR3 DNA reads TGTGCCAGCAGCCTAGGGACTAGGTCTGAGCAGTTCTTC. Translated, it gives CASSLGTRSEQFF.

The table lists this clone with a few counts. The CDR3 here is CASSTLPGLLSYEQYF. CDR3 nucleotides: TGTGCCAGCAGCACCCTACCGGGACTACTTTCCTACGAGCAGTACTTC. The chain has TRBV7-2 and TRBJ2-7, with TRBD2 identical over 7 bases. This CDR3 has 16 residues. The germline CDR1 and CDR2 sequences are SGHTA and FQGNSA. V shed 5 bases, J shed 1 base, and the junction held 11 bases outside the gene matches.

The chain recombines TRBV5-4 with TRBJ2-3, with 12 bases fitting TRBD2. V lost 5 bases, J lost 2 bases, and 6 bases stayed unmatched. Germline V CDR1 and CDR2: SGHNT, YYREEE (reference sequence). This CDR3 has 16 residues. CDR3 protein: CASRPRTSGATDTQYF. In DNA form, the CDR3 reads TGTGCCAGCAGGCCCCGGACTAGCGGGGCCACAGATACGCAGTATTTT.

The chain links TRBV5-1 to TRBJ2-1, with 8 bases aligning to TRBD1. Germline CDR1 is SGHRS and CDR2 is YFSETQ. The CDR3 is 15 residues long. J gave up 5 bases and V 1 base, and 5 bases lay outside the gene matches. For the CDR3, the DNA is TGCGCCAGCAGCTTGTGGACAGGGAGCAACAATGAGCAGTTCTTC. It encodes CASSLWTGSNNEQFF.

The genes are TRBV5-8 and TRBJ1-4; 7 bases match TRBD1. From germline, CDR1 is SGHTS and CDR2 YDEGEE. This CDR3 spans 17 amino acids. With V trimmed by 5 bases and J by 0 bases, 10 bases remained unmatched. The CDR3 DNA is TGTGCCAGCAGATATCCGGGACAGCGTGCAACTAATGAAAAACTGTTTTTT. It yields the protein CASRYPGQRATNEKLFF. Using reference TRBV5-8 and TRBJ1-4 for the parts outside the CDR3, the full variable domain is EAGVTQSPTHLIKTRGQQATLRCSPISGHTSVYWYQQALGLGLQFLLWYDEGEERNRGNFPPRFSGRQFPNYSSELNVNALELEDSALYLCASRYPGQRATNEKLFFGSGTQLSVL.

The gene calls are TRBV7-9 and TRBJ2-7; D is uncertain. The CDR3 contains 14 residues. With 5 bases removed from V and 0 bases from J, the gap between germline ends came to 11 bases. Germline loops: CDR1 SEHNR, CDR2 FQNEAQ (reference sequence). Here the CDR3 DNA reads TGTGCCAGCAGCCCCTCCCCCAGCTCCTACGAGCAGTACTTC. This translates into CASSPSPSSYEQYF.

A single count supports this clone. The chain uses TRBV19 and TRBJ1-2, with D maybe TRBD1 (6 bases). In germline, CDR1 is LNHDA, CDR2 SQIVND (reference sequence). With 7 bases removed from V and 3 bases from J, the gap between germline ends came to 15 bases. The CDR3 loop spans 14 amino acids. CDR3 amino acids: CASTFQGSHYGYTF. The CDR3 nucleotides are TGTGCCAGTACATTTCAGGGGTCCCACTATGGCTACACCTTC.

V and J are TRBV12-3 or TRBV12-4 and TRBJ2-1; the D gene is possibly TRBD2 (6 bases). V was trimmed by 6 bases and J by 9 bases, leaving 12 bases between them. The CDR3 is made up of 12 amino acids. The CDR3: CASSGPGGEQFF. CDR3 in DNA: TGTGCCAGCAGCGGACCCGGGGGTGAGCAGTTCTTC.

V usage is TRBV7-9 and J usage is TRBJ1-1; TRBD1 agrees at 7 bases. Trimming cost V 5 bases and J 4 bases; bases outside gene matches: 4. This CDR3 has 13 residues. CDR1 SEHNR and CDR2 FQNEAQ come from the germline V gene (reference sequence). The CDR3 DNA is TGTGCCAGCAGCAGCTACAGGGGCACTGAAGCTTTCTTT. This encodes CASSSYRGTEAFF.

This chain joins TRBV6-5 and TRBJ1-2; TRBD1 might be the D (6 bases). Germline CDR1 and CDR2: MNHEY and SVGAGI. The CDR3 covers 16 residues. V lost 0 bases, J lost 4 bases, and 15 bases lay in between. The CDR3 spells CASSYSLAGEPYGYTF. The CDR3 DNA sequence: TGTGCCAGCAGTTACTCACTGGCAGGGGAACCCTATGGCTACACCTTC.

This clone was detected a few times. Here the CDR3 DNA reads TGTGCTAGTGGTCGGGGGGGTTTTATGAACACTGAAGCTTTCTTT. Encoded protein: CASGRGGFMNTEAFF. The chain has TRBV12-5 and TRBJ1-1; D might be TRBD1 (5 bases). Per the germline V gene, CDR1 is LGHNT and CDR2 is FRNRAP. Between the trimmed V and J ends, which lost 5 bases and 0 bases, there was a span of 13 bases. The CDR3 sequence is 15 residues long.

V gene TRBV19 combines with J gene TRBJ1-2; 10 bases line up with TRBD1. Germline CDR1 LNHDA, CDR2 SQIVND (reference sequence). The CDR3 sequence is 15 residues long. V was clipped by 3 bases and J by 3 bases; unmatched bases: 4. This chain's CDR3 is CASSIRDRGYYGYTF. As DNA, the CDR3 is TGTGCCAGTAGTATCCGGGACAGGGGATACTATGGCTACACCTTC.

In this sample, this clone turned up once. The V and J genes are TRBV20-1 and TRBJ2-1; 12 positions match TRBD2. CDR3 length: 17 amino acids. Germline V gene sequence: CDR1 DFQATT, CDR2 SNEGSKA (reference sequence). After removal of 3 bases from V and 7 bases from J, the junction contained 13 bases not matched to a gene. The CDR3, as DNA: TGCAGTGCTAGTACCGCTAGCGGGGGGGCTGGGTGGAATGAGCAGTTCTTC. Residues: CSASTASGGAGWNEQFF.

J is TRBJ2-1 and V is TRBV4-3, with D tentatively TRBD2 (7 bases). This CDR3 comprises 14 residues. Per germline, CDR1 LGHNA and CDR2 YSLEER. With 1 base removed from V and 7 bases from J, the gap between germline ends came to 11 bases. The CDR3 sequence: CASSQAGGTNEQFF. For the CDR3, the DNA is TGCGCCAGCAGCCAAGCGGGGGGCACAAATGAGCAGTTCTTC.

This clone was recorded only once. The chain uses TRBV7-9 and TRBJ2-4; the D is unclear. Trimming cost V 3 bases and J 5 bases, with 8 bases left between them. Germline-derived CDR1 and CDR2 are SEHNR and FQNEAQ (reference sequence). This CDR3 is built from 13 residues. The CDR3 nucleotides are TGTGCCAGCAGCTTCGGTGGGCAAAACATTCAGTACTTC. Residues: CASSFGGQNIQYF.

This chain joins TRBV21-1 and TRBJ2-5; the D call TRBD1 from the table was never checked on the DNA. TRBV21-1 counts as a pseudogene. The CDR3 has 17 amino acids. CDR3 region: CASSKSRPDRGGETQYF. CDR3 nucleotides: TGTGCCAGCAGCAAAAGTCGGCCGGACAGGGGAGGGGAGACCCAGTACTTC.

V usage is TRBV2 and J usage is TRBJ2-2; unclear D gene. Germline-derived CDR1 and CDR2 are SNHLY and FYNNEI. CDR3 length equals 14 residues. V lost 3 bases and J 7 bases, leaving 12 bases between the germline ends. DNA for the CDR3: TGTGCCAGCAGTGAGGGCTGGTCAGACGGGGAGCTGTTTTTT. This sequence encodes CASSEGWSDGELFF.

This rearrangement joins TRBV24-1 to TRBJ2-1; 12 bases are shared with TRBD1. Germline CDR1 reads KGHDR; CDR2 reads SFDVKD. This CDR3 is 14 amino acids long. V dropped 5 bases and J dropped 7; count of bases not matched to a gene: 2. CDR3 DNA: TGTGCCACCAGTGTGGGACAGGGGGCTAATGAGCAGTTCTTC. Its protein product is CATSVGQGANEQFF.

This chain uses TRBV29-1 with TRBJ2-1, with 9 bases identical to TRBD2. Losses at the gene ends were 3 bases for V and 0 bases for J; bases not matched to a gene: 6. CDR1 is SQVTM and CDR2 is ANQGSEA in the germline V gene. This CDR3 is 16 amino acids long. The chain's CDR3 is CSVEFGRGGSYNEQFF. CDR3 nucleotide sequence: TGCAGCGTTGAGTTCGGGCGGGGGGGCTCCTACAATGAGCAGTTCTTC.